The text below deals with one T cell receptor beta chain. Its target is unknown. Data came from immunoSEQ multiplex PCR; TCRdb stores just in-frame clones and leaves some out. The table shows 60,000 or so clones, with about four fifths occurring only once. Time point here: pretreatment peripheral blood. Germline CDR1 is KGHSH and CDR2 is LQKENI. The CDR3 contains 16 residues. Trimming removed 3 bases from V and 7 bases from J, with 21 bases in between. This entry belongs to a study of PD-L1 blockade in urothelial cancer. Study at large: Investigators checked blood 3 weeks (second dose) and 6 weeks after treatment start. Whole-study findings and limits: Durable-benefit patients had greater expansion of tumor-associated blood clones at 3 weeks.

V gene TRBV18 combines with J gene TRBJ1-1; D is ambiguous. The sample was PBMCs, taken around atezolizumab (anti-PD-L1) treatment. This TCR was recovered from a man aged 65-85 years with urothelial cancer. CDR3 residues: CASSPSRAPGGIEAFF. The CDR3 DNA follows: TGTGCCAGCTCACCTTCGAGGGCCCCGGGTGGTATTGAAGCTTTCTTT.